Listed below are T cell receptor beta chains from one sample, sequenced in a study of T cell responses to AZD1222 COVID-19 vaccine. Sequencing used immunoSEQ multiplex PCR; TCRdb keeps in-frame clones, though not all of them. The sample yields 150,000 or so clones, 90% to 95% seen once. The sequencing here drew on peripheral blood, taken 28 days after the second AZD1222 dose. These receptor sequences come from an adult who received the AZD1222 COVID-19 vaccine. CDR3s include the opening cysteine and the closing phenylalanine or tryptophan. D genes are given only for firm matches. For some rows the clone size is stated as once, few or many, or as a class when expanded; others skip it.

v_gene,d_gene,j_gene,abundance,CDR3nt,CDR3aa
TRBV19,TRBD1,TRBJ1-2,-,TGTGCCAGTAGTATGGGCGGGACAGCCTATGGCTACACCTTC,CASSMGGTAYGYTF
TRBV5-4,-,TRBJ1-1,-,TGTGCCAGCAGCCGCACAGAGAACACTGAAGCTTTCTTT,CASSRTENTEAFF
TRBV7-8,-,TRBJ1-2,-,TGTGCCAGCAGCTCCGGAGGATCCGAGGATGGCTACACCTTC,CASSSGGSEDGYTF
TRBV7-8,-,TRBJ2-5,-,TGTGCCAGCAGCACCCCGGGCCTCCTAGAGACCCAGTACTTC,CASSTPGLLETQYF
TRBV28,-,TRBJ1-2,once,TGTGCCAGCAGTTTAGGGTGTTTTGCAGGGGCTAACTATGGCTACACCTTC,CASSLGCFAGANYGYTF
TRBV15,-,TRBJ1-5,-,TGTGCCACCAGCAGAGATCGAACAAATATCAATCAGCCCCAGCATTTT,CATSRDRTNINQPQHF
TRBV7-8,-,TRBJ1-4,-,TGTGCCAGCAGTTCTCCCCGGGACCCAAGGATGACTAATGAAAAACTGTTTTTT,CASSSPRDPRMTNEKLFF
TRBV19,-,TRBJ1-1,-,TGTGCCAGTGGCCCTCGGGGGAACACTGAAGCTTTCTTT,CASGPRGNTEAFF
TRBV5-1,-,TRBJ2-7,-,TGCGCCAGCAGAGGGGGGCCACTAAGGTACGAGCAGTACTTC,CASRGGPLRYEQYF
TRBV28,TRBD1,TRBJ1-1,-,TGTGCCAGCAGTTTATACAGGGGGAGGACTGAAGCTTTCTTT,CASSLYRGRTEAFF
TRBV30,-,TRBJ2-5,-,TGTGCCTGGACCCTTGGGAAAATAGAGACCCAGTACTTC,CAWTLGKIETQYF
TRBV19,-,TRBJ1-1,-,TGTGCCAGCAGGGGAGAGGGACCCACTGAAGCTTTCTTT,CASRGEGPTEAFF
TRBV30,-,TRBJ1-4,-,TGTGCCTGGACGGGTGGGCAGGCCCGGAATGAAAAACTGTTTTTT,CAWTGGQARNEKLFF
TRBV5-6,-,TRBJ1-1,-,TGTGCCAGCAGCTTGTATAAGGGCGCGGCTTTCTTT,CASSLYKGAAFF
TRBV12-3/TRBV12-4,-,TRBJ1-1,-,TGTGCCAGCAGTTTCTGGCCGGGGCAAGAAGCTTTCTTT,CASSFWPGQEAFF
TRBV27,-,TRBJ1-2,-,TGTGCCAGCAGTTTGACAGACGCTAACTATGGCTACACCTTC,CASSLTDANYGYTF
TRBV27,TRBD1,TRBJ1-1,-,TGTGCCAGCAGTTTATCCCGGCTGCGGGACAGGGGTACTGAAGCTTTCTTT,CASSLSRLRDRGTEAFF
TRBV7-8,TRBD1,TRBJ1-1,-,TGTGCCAGCAGCAGGGGGCGGGGCGACTTTAACACTGAAGCTTTCTTT,CASSRGRGDFNTEAFF
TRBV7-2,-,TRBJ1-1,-,TGTGCCAGCAGCTGGGAGGGGAGGTCCCTGGGAAACACTGAAGCTTTCTTT,CASSWEGRSLGNTEAFF
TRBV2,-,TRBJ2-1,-,TGTGCCAGCAGTTTTTCGGGCCCCTACAATGAGCAGTTCTTC,CASSFSGPYNEQFF
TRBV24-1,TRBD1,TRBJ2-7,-,TGTGCCACCAGTGGCGGGACAGGGAGCCACGAGCAGTACTTC,CATSGGTGSHEQYF
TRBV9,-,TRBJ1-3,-,TGTGCCAGCAGCCCGCGGGGCCAGGAGAACACCATATATTTT,CASSPRGQENTIYF
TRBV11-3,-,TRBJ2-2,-,TGTGCCAGCAGCTACCGGACCTTCGGGACCGGGGAGCTGTTTTTT,CASSYRTFGTGELFF
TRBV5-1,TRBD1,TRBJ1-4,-,TGCGCCAGCAGCCCAGGGGGCCCAGATGAAAAACTGTTTTTT,CASSPGGPDEKLFF
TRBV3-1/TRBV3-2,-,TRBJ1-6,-,TGTGCCAGCAGCCAAGAAGGCTCACCCCTCCACTTT,CASSQEGSPLHF
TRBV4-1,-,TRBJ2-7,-,TGCGCCAGCAGCCAAGATCCCAAAAGGGGGTCGTGGTACGAGCAGTACTTC,CASSQDPKRGSWYEQYF
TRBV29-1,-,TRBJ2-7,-,TGCAGCGTTGTTTCGGGCTACGAGCAGTACTTC,CSVVSGYEQYF